The clone carrying this T cell receptor beta chain was found many times. The CDR3 length is 14 residues. Germline values: CDR1 MNHEY, CDR2 SVGAGI. V was pared by 6 bases and J by 5 bases, with 16 bases between. This sample is part of a study of human T cells and chemical hapten exposure. On the study more broadly: Diphenylcyclopropenone was applied weekly to patients' scalps across the roughly 23-week study.

TCRdb itself ran the RACE reads through MiXCR, one entry per CDR3 protein. The sample includes approximately 50,000 distinct CDR3 sequences, approximately 9.6% of them seen just once. Time point: pre-sensitization, week 0. Treatment: therapeutic diphenylcyclopropenone sensitization with weekly scalp DPC. The authors extracted total RNA from unfractionated whole blood. The material sequenced was whole blood, taken in connection with sensitization to the hapten diphenylcyclopropenone (DPC). The sequence was collected from a woman aged 30 to 39 with alopecia areata. Some clones in this sample may be carry-over from other donors' samples. J is TRBJ2-5 and V is TRBV6-5; D possibly corresponds to TRBD2 (6 bases). The CDR3 protein is CASRSGTSKETQYF. In DNA, the CDR3 is TGTGCCAGCAGGTCCGGGACTTCGAAGGAGACCCAGTACTTC.